This T cell receptor beta chain was sequenced for a study of T cell responses to AZD1222 COVID-19 vaccine. The CDR3 runs 13 residues. Trimming cost V 7 bases and J 1 base, with 9 bases left between them. Germline-derived CDR1 and CDR2 are MNHEY and SMNVEV (reference sequence). Data came from immunoSEQ multiplex PCR; TCRdb stores just in-frame clones and leaves some out. The top ten hold around 19% of the sample, which has about 120,000 clones, 88% seen once. The material was peripheral blood, obtained on day 0 of MenACWY control vaccination. The source of this sequence is an adult in good health. The rearrangement joins TRBV27 to TRBJ2-3; TRBD1 is a possible D gene (6 bases). CDR3 nucleotide sequence: TGTGCCAGCAAGAGACAGGGCACAGATACGCAGTATTTT. This encodes CASKRQGTDTQYF.